This T cell receptor (beta chain) was documented in a study of identifying expanded T cells in peripheral blood. General observations from the study: Over about two and four weeks, about 15 and 19 clones changed, versus approximately 1.1 between replicates.

The method was immunoSEQ multiplex PCR; TCRdb's version includes in-frame clones alone and lacks a portion of them. The sample contains roughly 84,000 clones, roughly 90% of which appear only once. In the case of this clone: Its target is not known.

Trimming cost V 1 base and J 2 bases; bases outside gene matches: 2. Germline V lookup: CDR1 SGHVS, CDR2 FNYEAQ. There are 16 residues in the CDR3. The specimen sequenced was blood. This sequence originates from a person aged 18 to 75 in good health. The chain uses TRBV7-6 and TRBJ2-5; the match to TRBD2 covers 12 bases. The CDR3 coding sequence is TGTGCCAGCAGCTTAGTTGGACTAGCGGGGCAAGAGACCCAGTACTTC. It encodes CASSLVGLAGQETQYF.